This T cell receptor beta chain was found in a study of T cell repertoires in cytomegalovirus infection. This clonotype showed up just a few times. TCRdb processed the reads anew with MiXCR; each CDR3 protein has one entry. The repertoire holds about 400,000 distinct CDR3 sequences, with around a sixth as singletons. Germline V gene lookup returns CDR1 LGHDT and CDR2 YNNKEL (reference sequence). Trimming cost V 0 bases and J 3 bases; bases outside gene matches: 2. The CDR3 is made up of 15 amino acids. The chain couples TRBV3-1 to TRBJ2-3, with 8 bases that match TRBD2. The origin of this receptor is a human donor in good health (CMV status not recorded). Some clones in this sample may be carry-over from other donors' samples. Sequences were obtained from PBMCs. The CDR3 bases are TGTGCCAGCAGCCAAGATACGGGAGGGACAGATACGCAGTATTTT. Translating it yields CASSQDTGGTDTQYF.